This T cell receptor beta chain comes out of a study of blood T cells in healthy people across ages. Healthy Caucasians from Russia aged about 6 to 90 served as donors. This CDR3 has 15 residues. CDR1 and CDR2 (germline): LGHNA, YSLEER. This clonotype was observed a few times. The target antigen is unknown. The junction and the germline gene differ at one end; a read error may be behind it. A sample-barcoded 5' primer and a J-beta primer mix were used in a second PCR of roughly 6 to 11 cycles. From the 5' RACE reads, TCRdb called clonotypes with MiXCR, one entry per CDR3 protein. The sample lists about 800,000 distinct CDR3 sequences, around 25% occurring once. Study-wide results and caveats: Among T cells, TCR beta diversity per million cells dropped roughly linearly as age rose.

The same specimen was also included in a second study, on T cells of mothers and their children.

Sequenced material: blood. V and J are TRBV4-3 and TRBJ2-7; 9 nucleotides match TRBD2. The clonotype was recovered from a boy aged 5-17 years in good health. The CDR3 nucleotides read TGTGCCAGCAGTCCCGCGACTAGCGGCTCCTACGAGCAGTACTTC. Its protein product is CASSPATSGSYEQYF.